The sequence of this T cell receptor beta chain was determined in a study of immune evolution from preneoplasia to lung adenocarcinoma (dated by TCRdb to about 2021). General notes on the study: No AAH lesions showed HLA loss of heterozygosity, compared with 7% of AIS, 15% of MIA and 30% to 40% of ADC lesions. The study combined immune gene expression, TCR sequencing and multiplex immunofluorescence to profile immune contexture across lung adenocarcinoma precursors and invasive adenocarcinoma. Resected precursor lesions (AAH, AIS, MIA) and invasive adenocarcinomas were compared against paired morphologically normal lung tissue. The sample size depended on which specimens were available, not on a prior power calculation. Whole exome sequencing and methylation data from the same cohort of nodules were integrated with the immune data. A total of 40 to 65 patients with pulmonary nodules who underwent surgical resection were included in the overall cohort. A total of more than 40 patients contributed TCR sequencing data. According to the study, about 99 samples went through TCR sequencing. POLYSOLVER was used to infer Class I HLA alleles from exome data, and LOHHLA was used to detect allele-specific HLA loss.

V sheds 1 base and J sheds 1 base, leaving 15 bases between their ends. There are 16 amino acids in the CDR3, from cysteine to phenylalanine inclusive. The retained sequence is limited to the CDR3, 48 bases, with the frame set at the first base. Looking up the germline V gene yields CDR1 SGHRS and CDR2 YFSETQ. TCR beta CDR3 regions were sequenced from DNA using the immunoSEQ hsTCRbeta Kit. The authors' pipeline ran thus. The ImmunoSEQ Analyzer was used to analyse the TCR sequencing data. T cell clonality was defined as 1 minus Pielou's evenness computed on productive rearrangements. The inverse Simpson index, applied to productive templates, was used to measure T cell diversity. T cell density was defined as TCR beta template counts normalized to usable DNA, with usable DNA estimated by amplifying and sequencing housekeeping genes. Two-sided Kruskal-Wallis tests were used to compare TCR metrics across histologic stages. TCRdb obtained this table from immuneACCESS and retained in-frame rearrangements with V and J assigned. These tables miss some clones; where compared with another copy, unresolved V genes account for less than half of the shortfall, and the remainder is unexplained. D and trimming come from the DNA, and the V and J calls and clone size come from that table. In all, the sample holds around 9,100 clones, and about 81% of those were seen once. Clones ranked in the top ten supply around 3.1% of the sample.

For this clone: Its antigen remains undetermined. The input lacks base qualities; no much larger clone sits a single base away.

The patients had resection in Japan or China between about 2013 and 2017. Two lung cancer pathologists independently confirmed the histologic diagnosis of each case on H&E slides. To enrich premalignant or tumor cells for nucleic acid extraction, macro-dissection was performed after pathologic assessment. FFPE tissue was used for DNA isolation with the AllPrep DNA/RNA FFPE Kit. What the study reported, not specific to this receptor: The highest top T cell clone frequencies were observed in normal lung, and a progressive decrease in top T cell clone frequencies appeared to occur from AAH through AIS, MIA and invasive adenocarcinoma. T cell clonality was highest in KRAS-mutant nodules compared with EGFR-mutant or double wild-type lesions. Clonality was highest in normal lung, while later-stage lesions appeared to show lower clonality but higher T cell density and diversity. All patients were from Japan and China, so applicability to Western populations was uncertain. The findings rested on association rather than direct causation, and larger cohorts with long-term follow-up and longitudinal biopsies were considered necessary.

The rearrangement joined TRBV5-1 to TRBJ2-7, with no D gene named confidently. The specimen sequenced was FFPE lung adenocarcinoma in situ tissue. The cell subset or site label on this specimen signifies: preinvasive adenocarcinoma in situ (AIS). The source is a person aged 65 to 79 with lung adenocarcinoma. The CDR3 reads CASSLRRPLNSYEQYF. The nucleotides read TGCGCCAGCAGCTTGAGGAGACCCTTGAATTCCTACGAGCAGTACTTC.